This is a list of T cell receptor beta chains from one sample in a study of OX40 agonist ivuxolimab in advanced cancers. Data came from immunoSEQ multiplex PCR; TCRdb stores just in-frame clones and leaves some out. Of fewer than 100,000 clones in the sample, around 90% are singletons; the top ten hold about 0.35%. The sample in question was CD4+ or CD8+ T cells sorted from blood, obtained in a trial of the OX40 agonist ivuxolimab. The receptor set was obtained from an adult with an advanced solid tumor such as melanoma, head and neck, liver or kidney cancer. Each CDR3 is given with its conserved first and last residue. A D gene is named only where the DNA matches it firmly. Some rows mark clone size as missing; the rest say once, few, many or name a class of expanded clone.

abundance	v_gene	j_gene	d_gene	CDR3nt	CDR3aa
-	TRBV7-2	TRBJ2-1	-	TGTGCCAGCAGCTTAGATAGGGCGTCCTACAATGAGCAGTTCTTC	CASSLDRASYNEQFF
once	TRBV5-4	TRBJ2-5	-	TGTGCCAGCAGCTTGCCAGGGTCATTACAAGAGACCCAGTACTTC	CASSLPGSLQETQYF
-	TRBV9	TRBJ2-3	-	TGTGCCAGCAGCGTAGGTCGGACTGGGGGACTCTCCCTATCCACAGATACGCAGTATTTT	CASSVGRTGGLSLSTDTQYF
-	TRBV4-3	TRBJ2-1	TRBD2	TGCGCCAGCAGCCTGGAAGCGGGACTTAACTACAATGAGCAGTTCTTC	CASSLEAGLNYNEQFF
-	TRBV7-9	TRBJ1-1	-	TGTGCCAGCAGCTCCCGGGGGCTGAACACTGAAGCTTTCTTT	CASSSRGLNTEAFF
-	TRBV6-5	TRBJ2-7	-	TGTGCCAGCCGGAGGTGGCCCAACGAGCAGTACTTC	CASRRWPNEQYF
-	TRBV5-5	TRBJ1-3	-	TGTGCCAGCAGCTTGGCCGACTCTGGAAACACCATATATTTT	CASSLADSGNTIYF
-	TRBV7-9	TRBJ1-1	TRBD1	TGTGCCAGCAGCTCGGACAGGAGGAACACTGAAGCTTTCTTT	CASSSDRRNTEAFF
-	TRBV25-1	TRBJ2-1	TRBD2	TGTGCCAGCACCGCCTCCGGGGTAGCGGGATTTGAGCAGTTCTTC	CASTASGVAGFEQFF
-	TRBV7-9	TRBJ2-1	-	TGTGCCAGCAGCGACTCCCGGACTGTGGGATCCTACAATGAGCAGTTCTTC	CASSDSRTVGSYNEQFF
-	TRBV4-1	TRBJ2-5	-	TGCGCCAGCAGCCACCCATCTAGTGAGACCCAGTACTTC	CASSHPSSETQYF
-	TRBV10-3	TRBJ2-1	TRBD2	TGTGCCATCAGTCCAACCCCCCAGCGGGAGTTGTTCTTC	CAISPTPQRELFF
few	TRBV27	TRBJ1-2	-	TGTGCCAGCAGTTTATCAGGAGAATATGGCTACACCTTC	CASSLSGEYGYTF
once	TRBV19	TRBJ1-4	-	TGTGCCAGTAGTATCGGGCAGCTGGTGACGAAAAAACTGTTTTTT	CASSIGQLVTKKLFF
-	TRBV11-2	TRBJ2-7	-	TGTGCCAGCAGCCCCACAGGGAACGAGCAGTACTTC	CASSPTGNEQYF
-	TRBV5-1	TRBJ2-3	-	TGCGCCAGCACAAGAGGAACCTCGGCTACAGATACGCAGTATTTT	CASTRGTSATDTQYF
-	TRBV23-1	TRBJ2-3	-	TGCGCCAGCAGTCTGAAGTGGGGCAGGGTGACAGATACGCAGTATTTT	CASSLKWGRVTDTQYF
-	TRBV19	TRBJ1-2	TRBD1	TGTGCCAGTAGTATGAGGCAGGGGGCCAACTATGGCTACACCTTC	CASSMRQGANYGYTF
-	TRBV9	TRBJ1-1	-	TGTGCCAGCAGCGTAGGTTCGGTGAGGGGTGACACTGAAGCTTTCTTT	CASSVGSVRGDTEAFF
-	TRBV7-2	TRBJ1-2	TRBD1	TGTGCCAGCAGCCTGGGACAGCAGCCTGGCTATGGCTACACCTTC	CASSLGQQPGYGYTF
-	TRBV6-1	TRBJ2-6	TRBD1	TGTGCCAGTAGGACAGGGGGCTCAGGGGCCAACGTCCTGACTTTC	CASRTGGSGANVLTF
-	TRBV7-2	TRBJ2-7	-	TGTGCCAGCAGCCGTCTAGTGACATCGGAGCAGTACTTC	CASSRLVTSEQYF
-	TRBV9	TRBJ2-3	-	TGTGCCAGCAGCACCAGGGTTGTGAGCACAGATACGCAGTATTTT	CASSTRVVSTDTQYF
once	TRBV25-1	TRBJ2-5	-	TGTGCCAGCAGCGAAGGTGGACATGGGACCCAGTACTTC	CASSEGGHGTQYF
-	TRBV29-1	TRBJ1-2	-	TGCAGCGTTGGCCTTGTTAGGGATTATGGCTACACCTTC	CSVGLVRDYGYTF
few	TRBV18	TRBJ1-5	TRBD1	TGTGCCAGCTCCCCCACGACAGGGAGTCAGCCCCAGCATTTT	CASSPTTGSQPQHF
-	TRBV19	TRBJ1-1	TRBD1	TGTGCCAGTTTCCCGACAGGGCGTATGAACACTGAAGCTTTCTTT	CASFPTGRMNTEAFF
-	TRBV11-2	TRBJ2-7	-	TGTGCCAGCAGCGTGGGCGGGAATACCTACGAGCAGTACTTC	CASSVGGNTYEQYF
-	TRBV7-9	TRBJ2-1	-	TGTGCCAGCAGCTTAGCGGAGAGGACTGGACACAATGAGCAGTTCTTC	CASSLAERTGHNEQFF
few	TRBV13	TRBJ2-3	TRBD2	TGTGCCAGCAGGGCAAAGCGGGAGGGCCCTCAATTTAGCACAGATACGCAGTATTTT	CASRAKREGPQFSTDTQYF
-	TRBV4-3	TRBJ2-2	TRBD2	TGCGCCAGCAGCCAAGAGGGGGGGGGCGGGGAGCTGTTTTTT	CASSQEGGGGELFF
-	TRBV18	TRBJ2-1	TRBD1	TGTGCCAGCTCTCCGGGACAGGGAAAGGGGAATGAGCAGTTCTTC	CASSPGQGKGNEQFF
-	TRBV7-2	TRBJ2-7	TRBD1	TGTGCCAGCAGCACATCTTGGGACAGTACCTACGAGCAGTACTTC	CASSTSWDSTYEQYF
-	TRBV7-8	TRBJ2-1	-	TGTGCCAGCAGCTTAGCGGGCGGGGGCGCAAGGAATGAGCAGTTCTTC	CASSLAGGGARNEQFF
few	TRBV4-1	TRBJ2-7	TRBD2	TGCGCCAGCAGCCAAGCCCCAGCGGGAGGGCCATACGAGCAGTACTTC	CASSQAPAGGPYEQYF
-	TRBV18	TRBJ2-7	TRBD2	TGTGCCAGCTCCGGCGGGGGGACCGACCGAAGGGAGCAGTACTTC	CASSGGGTDRREQYF
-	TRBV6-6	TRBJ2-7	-	TGTGCCAGCACGGGACATAGCTACGAGCAGTACTTC	CASTGHSYEQYF
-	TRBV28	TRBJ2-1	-	TGTGCCAGCAGTTACCGGATAGCGAGCTACAATGAGCAGTTCTTC	CASSYRIASYNEQFF
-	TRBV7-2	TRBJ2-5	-	TGTGCCAGCAGCTTAACCCGCAGCAGGGAGACCCAGTACTTC	CASSLTRSRETQYF